This T cell receptor (beta chain) originates from a study of blood T cell repertoires in COVID-19. Across the whole study: Samples taken during acute and convalescent COVID-19 were collected in the United States, Italy and Spain. Sample material is recorded as cDNA or gDNA derived from T cells, B-cell-depleted T cells, or PBMCs.

Original processing methods: Nucleated cell number was recorded as an estimate derived from reference gene primer amplification. Clones were read by immunoSEQ multiplex PCR, and TCRdb kept only the in-frame ones, dropping some. The D gene and trimming were derived from the DNA, and the V and J assignments and clone size from that table. The table includes about 180,000 clones, around 80% detected once. CDR1 and CDR2 from the germline V gene are MDHEN and SYDVKM. The CDR3 is 13 amino acids. Losses at the gene ends were 7 bases for V and 8 bases for J; bases not matched to a gene: 9. Followed longitudinally, the Seattle patients had been enrolled during active infection.

Sequences were obtained from peripheral blood. The clonotype originates from a woman in her forties with COVID-19, enrolled during active disease. The chain joins TRBV28 to TRBJ1-2; 8 bases agree with TRBD1. The CDR3 here is CASTPDRARGYTF. For the CDR3, the DNA is TGTGCCAGCACCCCGGACAGGGCGAGAGGCTACACCTTC.